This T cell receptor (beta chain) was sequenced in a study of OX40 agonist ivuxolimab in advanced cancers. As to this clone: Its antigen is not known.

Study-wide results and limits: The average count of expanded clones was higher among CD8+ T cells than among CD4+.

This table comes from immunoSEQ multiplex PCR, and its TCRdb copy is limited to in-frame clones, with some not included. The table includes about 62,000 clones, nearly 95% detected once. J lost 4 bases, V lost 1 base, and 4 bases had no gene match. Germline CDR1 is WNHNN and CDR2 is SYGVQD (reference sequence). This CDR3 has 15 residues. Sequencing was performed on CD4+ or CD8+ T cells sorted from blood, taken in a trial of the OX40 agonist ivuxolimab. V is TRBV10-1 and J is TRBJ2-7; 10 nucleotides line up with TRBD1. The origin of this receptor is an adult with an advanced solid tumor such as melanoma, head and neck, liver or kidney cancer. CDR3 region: CASSEYGQGEYEQYF. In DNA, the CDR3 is TGCGCCAGCAGTGAGTACGGACAGGGGGAGTACGAGCAGTACTTC.